One sample yielded the 26 T cell receptor beta chains listed below, sequenced in a study of shared clonotypes between healthy human individuals (dated by TCRdb to 2020 to 2021). Libraries were built with the immunoSEQ multiplex PCR assay. Sourced from immuneACCESS, this table was stored by TCRdb with only in-frame sequences that have V and J called. A share of the clones is absent; for the studies checked, an unresolved V gene accounts for under half, and the remainder has no known explanation. The sample profile shows around 700,000 clones; roughly 70% of them were found once. Clones ranked in the top ten supply about 2% of the sample. The sequenced material came from memory CD4+ T cells sorted from blood. Taken with the paper, the label for cell subset or site translates to: CD45RA-negative fraction. These receptors were taken from a woman aged 25 to 39 in good health.

The chain recombines TRBV19 with TRBJ2-3, with 8 bases aligning to TRBD1. This CDR3 is 15 amino acids long. V dropped 7 bases and J dropped 5; count of bases not matched to a gene: 11. CDR1 LNHDA and CDR2 SQIVND come from the germline V gene (reference sequence). As DNA, the CDR3 is TGTGCCAGTATGAGGCGACAGGGGCTTTTAGATACGCAGTATTTT. This encodes CASMRRQGLLDTQYF.

CDR3 nucleotides: TGTGCCAGCAGTTTATTGGGACAGCATAAGCACACCGGGGAGCTGTTTTTT. Its protein is CASSLLGQHKHTGELFF. The chain combines TRBV28 with TRBJ2-2; 7 bases align to TRBD1. The germline CDR1 and CDR2 sequences are MDHEN and SYDVKM. CDR3 length: 17 amino acids. V lost 1 base, J lost 3 bases, and 8 bases stayed unmatched.

This chain connects TRBV18 to TRBJ2-2; D tentatively fits TRBD1 or TRBD2 (5 bases each). V lost 0 bases and J 8 bases, leaving 16 bases between the germline ends. Germline-derived CDR1 and CDR2 are KGHSH and LQKENI. This CDR3 contains 16 residues. This CDR3 is CASSPPGTRELGELFF. The CDR3 DNA sequence: TGTGCCAGCTCACCACCCGGGACCAGGGAGTTGGGGGAGCTGTTTTTT. Supplemented by reference TRBV18 and TRBJ2-2, the full variable domain reads NAGVMQNPRHLVRRRGQEARLRCSPMKGHSHVYWYRQLPEEGLKFMVYLQKENIIDESGMPKERFSAEFPKEGPSILRIQQVVRGDSAAYFCASSPPGTRELGELFFGEGSRLTVL.

This clone was seen more than once but under ten times. The gene calls are TRBV19 and TRBJ2-7; 7 nucleotides match TRBD1. The CDR3 length is 16 residues. The germline V gene encodes CDR1 LNHDA and CDR2 SQIVND (reference sequence). The ends lost 4 bases at V and 4 bases at J; junction bases unmatched: 13. CDR3 nucleotides: TGTGCCAGTAGTAAAACAGGGGTGTCTCGAGGATACGAGCAGTACTTC. It is translated as CASSKTGVSRGYEQYF.

Comments on this clone: Additional DNA sequences in this sample encode the identical CDR3. The chain combines TRBV12-5 with TRBJ1-2, with 7 nucleotides matching TRBD1. With V trimmed by 6 bases and J by 4 bases, 5 bases remained unmatched. The CDR3 is 13 residues long. The germline V gene encodes CDR1 LGHNT and CDR2 FRNRAP. This CDR3 reads CASGTGAGYGYTF. The CDR3 nucleotides are TGTGCTAGTGGCACAGGGGCCGGCTATGGCTACACCTTC.

The chain carries TRBV28 and TRBJ2-2, with unresolved D. V gave up 0 bases and J gave up 7 bases, with 6 bases separating them. CDR3 size: 13 residues. Germline lookup yields CDR1 MDHEN and CDR2 SYDVKM. The chain's CDR3 is CASSLWLDGELFF. The CDR3 coding sequence is TGTGCCAGCAGTTTATGGCTGGACGGGGAGCTGTTTTTT.

This clone was counted a single time. The chain combines TRBV2 with TRBJ2-6; no definite D call. V gave up 5 bases and J gave up 0 bases, with 5 bases separating them. The CDR3 has 14 residues. Germline lookup yields CDR1 SNHLY and CDR2 FYNNEI. CDR3 loop: CASSRSSGANVLTF. The CDR3 region has the DNA TGTGCCAGCAGTAGAAGCTCTGGGGCCAACGTCCTGACTTTC.

Details on this clone: The sample holds other DNA sequences that translate to the same CDR3. This chain joins TRBV6-5 and TRBJ1-1, with D unclear. CDR1 is MNHEY, CDR2 SVGAGI, per germline. The CDR3 contains 14 residues. V lost 0 bases and J lost 4, with 9 bases in between. Written as DNA, the CDR3 is TGTGCCAGCAGTTACTCTAGCGTTGGCACTGAAGCTTTCTTT. It codes for CASSYSSVGTEAFF.

A word on this clone: Other DNA sequences in this specimen translate into the identical CDR3. The chain recombines TRBV29-1 with TRBJ2-7; a possible D gene is TRBD1 (6 bases). Between the trimmed V and J ends, which lost 6 bases and 0 bases, there was a span of 9 bases. CDR1 is SQVTM and CDR2 is ANQGSEA in the germline V gene. CDR3 length: 12 residues. CDR3 sequence (DNA): TGCAGCGTGAGGGACAACTCCTACGAGCAGTACTTC. Amino acids: CSVRDNSYEQYF.

This clone was observed a few times. V usage is TRBV6-5 and J usage is TRBJ2-1, with 8 bases that match TRBD2. Germline V gives CDR1 MNHEY, CDR2 SVGAGI. The CDR3 is 14 residues long. J gave up 9 bases and V 11 bases, and 15 bases lay outside the gene matches. CDR3 amino acids: CACGLAIDQSEQFF. In DNA form, the CDR3 reads TGTGCCTGCGGACTAGCCATAGATCAAAGTGAGCAGTTCTTC.

The chain links TRBV18 to TRBJ2-1, with D perhaps TRBD2 (6 bases). This CDR3 has 15 residues. CDR1 KGHSH and CDR2 LQKENI come from the germline V gene. V lost 6 bases and J 4 bases, leaving 16 bases between the germline ends. CDR3 sequence reads: CASSPPEGLYNEQFF. CDR3 nucleotide sequence: TGTGCCAGCTCTCCCCCGGAGGGCCTGTACAATGAGCAGTTCTTC.

The chain uses TRBV6-4 and TRBJ2-1; D uncertain. Germline V lookup: CDR1 MRHNA, CDR2 SNTAGT. V was pared by 6 bases and J by 6 bases, with 12 bases between. This CDR3 comprises 13 residues. DNA for the CDR3: TGTGCCAGCAGCTCGACCCTCGGCAATGAGCAGTTCTTC. This translates into CASSSTLGNEQFF.

V usage is TRBV19 and J usage is TRBJ2-2; D is unclear. The CDR3 is made up of 18 amino acids. V lost 4 bases and J lost 0, with 18 bases in between. Germline loops: CDR1 LNHDA, CDR2 SQIVND (reference sequence). CDR3 in amino acids: CASSTRPSAASNTGELFF. The CDR3 coding sequence is TGTGCCAGTAGTACGCGCCCCTCTGCGGCCTCGAACACCGGGGAGCTGTTTTTT.

This chain connects TRBV28 to TRBJ2-1; D may be TRBD1 or TRBD2 (6 bases each). Germline assignment: CDR1 MDHEN and CDR2 SYDVKM. The CDR3 runs 14 residues. Trimming cost V 6 bases and J 9 bases, with 18 bases left between them. In nucleotides, the CDR3 is TGTGCCAGCAGCCCATCGCGGGACATGGCTGAGCAGTTCTTC. Residues: CASSPSRDMAEQFF.

J is TRBJ1-2 and V is TRBV28; the D gene is possibly TRBD1 (5 bases). This CDR3 contains 12 residues. CDR1 is MDHEN, CDR2 SYDVKM, per germline. Trimming stripped 2 bases from V and 12 bases from J, with 13 bases between. The CDR3 DNA follows: TGTGCCAGCAGTTTACCTCTCAGGGTTCACACCTTC. It codes for CASSLPLRVHTF.

The chain recombines TRBV13 with TRBJ2-6, with D hard to call. The germline V gene encodes CDR1 PRHDT and CDR2 FYEKMQ (reference sequence). CDR3 length equals 14 residues. CDR3 sequence reads: CATATTSGANVLTF. Here the CDR3 DNA reads TGTGCAACAGCCACAACTTCTGGGGCCAACGTCCTGACTTTC.

The chain links TRBV5-1 to TRBJ2-2; D remains unclear. Trimming took 0 bases from V and 6 from J, leaving 9 bases between them. Per germline, CDR1 SGHRS and CDR2 YFSETQ. The CDR3 spans 14 residues. The CDR3 DNA is TGCGCCAGCAGCTTGGTCACAGAATCCGGGGAGCTGTTTTTT. This encodes CASSLVTESGELFF. Filled out from reference TRBV5-1 and TRBJ2-2, the complete variable domain reads KAGVTQTPRYLIKTRGQQVTLSCSPISGHRSVSWYQQTPGQGLQFLFEYFSETQRNKGNFPGRFSGRQFSNSRSEMNVSTLELGDSALYLCASSLVTESGELFFGEGSRLTVL.

V and J are TRBV5-1 and TRBJ2-1, with 10 bases matching TRBD2. V lost 4 bases and J lost 8; bases outside the gene matches: 6. The CDR3 length is 14 residues. The germline V gene encodes CDR1 SGHRS and CDR2 YFSETQ. The CDR3 reads CASSNLAGEDEQFF. As DNA, the CDR3 is TGCGCCAGCAGCAATCTAGCGGGAGAGGATGAGCAGTTCTTC.

This clone was found many times. The chain couples TRBV4-1 to TRBJ2-3; D possibly matches TRBD1 or TRBD2 (6 bases each). Germline CDR1 MGHRA, CDR2 YSYEKL. Deletions cut 0 bases from V and 3 bases from J, with 13 bases between. The CDR3 is 16 amino acids. CDR3 nucleotides: TGCGCCAGCAGCCAAGATAGGCAGGGGAGGACAGATACGCAGTATTTT. It is translated as CASSQDRQGRTDTQYF.

This clone turned up a few times. CDR3 bases: TGTGCCAGTAGACCAGGACAGGGGGTTATGAACACCGGGGAGCTGTTTTTT. It codes for CASRPGQGVMNTGELFF. The V gene is TRBV7-8, the J gene TRBJ2-2; 10 nucleotides align to TRBD1. Trimming at V came to 9 bases and at J to 1 base, leaving 11 bases not matched to a gene. The CDR3 loop spans 17 amino acids. In germline, CDR1 is SGHVS, CDR2 FQNEAQ.

The chain employs TRBV10-1 and TRBJ2-3; TRBD2 aligns across 10 bases. The length of the CDR3 is 17 residues. Trimming cost V 2 bases and J 0 bases; bases outside gene matches: 5. The V gene's germline CDR1 is WNHNN and CDR2 SYGVQD (reference sequence). This CDR3 reads CASSEGRTSGSTDTQYF. The CDR3 nucleotides are TGCGCCAGCAGTGAGGGTAGGACTAGCGGTAGCACAGATACGCAGTATTTT.

In DNA, the CDR3 is TGTGCCTGGAACCGGGACAGGGTTTTTGGGACGAACACCGGGGAGCTGTTTTTT. It codes for CAWNRDRVFGTNTGELFF. The J gene is TRBJ2-2, the V gene TRBV30; 9 bases agree with TRBD1. The V gene end was trimmed by 4 bases and the J gene end by 0 bases; junction bases not matched to a gene: 12. Per germline, CDR1 GTSNPN and CDR2 SVGIG (reference sequence). The CDR3 is made up of 18 amino acids.

CDR3 sequence: CASTFRGWDPNVDEQFF. CDR3 nucleotide sequence: TGTGCCAGCACCTTTAGGGGGTGGGACCCCAATGTCGATGAGCAGTTCTTC. The rearrangement joins TRBV11-2 to TRBJ2-1; D might be TRBD1 (6 bases). V was clipped by 7 bases and J by 8 bases, with 27 bases between them. The CDR3 has 17 amino acids. From germline, CDR1 is SGHAT and CDR2 FQNNGV.

The J gene is TRBJ1-5, the V gene TRBV15; D unclear. The germline V gene has CDR1 LNHNV and CDR2 YYDKDF (reference sequence). This CDR3 region has 14 residues. V lost 0 bases and J 4 bases, leaving 7 bases between the germline ends. The CDR3 loop reads CATSRDFTNQPQHF. The CDR3 coding sequence is TGTGCCACCAGCAGAGATTTTACGAATCAGCCCCAGCATTTT.

V and J are TRBV28 and TRBJ1-5; 7 bases are a match to TRBD1. Unmatched junction bases numbered 17, after V lost 7 bases and J lost 5 bases. Germline CDR1 is MDHEN and CDR2 is SYDVKM. CDR3 size: 17 residues. CDR3 residues: CASTARSFGTVHQPQHF. The DNA for the CDR3 is TGTGCCAGCACCGCTCGGTCCTTCGGGACAGTCCATCAGCCCCAGCATTTT.

The J gene is TRBJ2-3, the V gene TRBV5-1; D uncertain. Per germline, CDR1 SGHRS and CDR2 YFSETQ. Between the trimmed V and J ends, which lost 0 bases and 0 bases, there was a span of 11 bases. This CDR3 is 16 amino acids long. The CDR3 bases are TGCGCCAGCAGCTTGGGAGTACAAGGGAGCACAGATACGCAGTATTTT. This codes for CASSLGVQGSTDTQYF.